Detailed here is one T cell receptor (beta chain). Sequenced by immunoSEQ multiplex PCR; TCRdb stores in-frame clones only, minus some. The data hold roughly 320,000 clones, with roughly 90% observed a single time. This record comes from a study of blood T cell repertoires in COVID-19. Study-wide context: Sources were T cells, B-cell-depleted T cells, or PBMCs; the material itself was cDNA or gDNA.

Trimming took 5 bases from V and 4 from J, leaving 16 bases between them. CDR1 and CDR2 from the germline V gene are SGHVS and FNYEAQ. The CDR3 covers 15 residues. The sequenced sample was PBMCs or T cells enriched from blood (not recorded which). The J gene is TRBJ2-3, the V gene TRBV7-6, with D perhaps matching TRBD1 (6 bases). This sequence was found in a woman in her twenties or thirties who had been exposed to COVID-19. CDR3 region: CASSPRVKGADTQYF. The CDR3 DNA follows: TGTGCCAGCAGCCCCAGGGTTAAGGGGGCAGATACGCAGTATTTT.